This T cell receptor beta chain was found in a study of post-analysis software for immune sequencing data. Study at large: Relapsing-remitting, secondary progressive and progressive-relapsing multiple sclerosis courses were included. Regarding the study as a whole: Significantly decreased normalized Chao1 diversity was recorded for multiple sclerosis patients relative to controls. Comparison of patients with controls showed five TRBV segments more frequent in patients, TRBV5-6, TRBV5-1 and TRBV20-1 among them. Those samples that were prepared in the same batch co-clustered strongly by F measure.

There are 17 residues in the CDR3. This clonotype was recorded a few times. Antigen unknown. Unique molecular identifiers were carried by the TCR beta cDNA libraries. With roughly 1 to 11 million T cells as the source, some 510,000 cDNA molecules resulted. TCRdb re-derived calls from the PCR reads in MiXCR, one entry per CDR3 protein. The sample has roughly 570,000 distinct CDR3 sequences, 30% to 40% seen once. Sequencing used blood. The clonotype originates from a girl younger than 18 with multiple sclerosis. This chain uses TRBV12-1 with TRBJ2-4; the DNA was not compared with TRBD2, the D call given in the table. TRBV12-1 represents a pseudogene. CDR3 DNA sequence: TGTGCCAGCAGCGACAAAAGGGACTTACTAGCCAAAAACATTCAGTACTTC. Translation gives CASSDKRDLLAKNIQYF.